This entry lists 9 T cell receptor beta chains sequenced from one sample in a study of shared clonotypes between healthy human individuals. CD45RO-negative, CCR7-positively selected cells formed the naive CD8 fraction, excluding terminally differentiated effector memory CD45RA+ cells. Assay used: immunoSEQ multiplex PCR; TCRdb lists only in-frame clones, some missing. The table shows approximately 2,000,000 clones, with about 94% occurring only once. The sequencing sample was made of naive CD8+ T cells from PBMCs. The receptor source for this set is a man aged 18 to 29 in good health. Some clones in this sample may be carry-over from other donors' samples.

This chain connects TRBV15 to TRBJ2-7; 8 bases map to TRBD2. CDR1 LNHNV and CDR2 YYDKDF come from the germline V gene (reference sequence). Germline trimming cut 4 bases from V and 2 bases from J; bases unmatched to any gene: 1. This CDR3 spans 13 amino acids. CDR3 loop: CATSTGLAYEQYF. CDR3 nucleotide sequence: TGTGCCACCAGCACGGGACTAGCCTACGAGCAGTACTTC.

Regarding this clone: Other DNA sequences in the sample encode the same CDR3. This chain connects TRBV7-2 to TRBJ2-7, with D hard to call. V gave up 1 base and J gave up 7 bases, with 5 bases separating them. Germline loops: CDR1 SGHTA, CDR2 FQGNSA. This CDR3 is built from 11 residues. The CDR3 spells CASSLVGEQYF. In DNA form, the CDR3 reads TGTGCCAGCAGCTTAGTGGGAGAGCAGTACTTC.

The rearrangement links TRBV15 to TRBJ2-1; 11 positions match TRBD2. CDR1 and CDR2 from the germline V gene are LNHNV and YYDKDF (reference sequence). The CDR3 has 20 amino acids. Trimming took 1 base from V and 10 from J; bases not matched to a gene: 21. CDR3 in DNA: TGTGCCACCAGCAGAGGGGTGTGGTACGGGACTAGCGGCGCCATTGACGAGCAGTTCTTC. The encoded protein is CATSRGVWYGTSGAIDEQFF.

This chain uses TRBV5-1 with TRBJ2-3; D gene ambiguous. The germline V gene encodes CDR1 SGHRS and CDR2 YFSETQ. V was shortened by 1 base and J by 0 bases, with 6 bases between the two germline ends. CDR3 length equals 14 residues. CDR3 protein: CASSLLTSTDTQYF. For the CDR3, the DNA is TGCGCCAGCAGCTTGCTAACTAGCACAGATACGCAGTATTTT.

V gene TRBV7-8 combines with J gene TRBJ1-1; D might be TRBD1 (5 bases). This CDR3 region has 16 residues. In germline, CDR1 is SGHVS, CDR2 FQNEAQ. Trimming took off 5 bases at V and 1 base at J, with 17 bases between the two ends. CDR3 in amino acids: CASSPRGDPWNTEAFF. The CDR3, as DNA: TGTGCCAGCAGCCCCCGGGGGGACCCATGGAACACTGAAGCTTTCTTT.

This chain uses TRBV6-1 with TRBJ1-1; maybe TRBD1 (5 bases). This CDR3 contains 16 residues. Trimming left V 2 bases short and J 5 bases short, with 18 bases between. Germline V gene lookup returns CDR1 MNHNS and CDR2 SASEGT. CDR3 in DNA: TGTGCCAGCAGTGAATTACGGGGCACGGCCGGGACTGAAGCTTTCTTT. Its translation: CASSELRGTAGTEAFF.

The chain carries TRBV25-1 and TRBJ2-7; D is unclear. The CDR3 has 15 amino acids. Per germline, CDR1 MGHDK and CDR2 SYGVNS. The V end was cut by 3 bases, the J end by 8 bases, with 20 bases between. For the CDR3, the DNA is TGTGCCAGCAGTGATAGTGGGCAGGCACCTAACAAGCAGTACTTC. It encodes CASSDSGQAPNKQYF.

The chain uses TRBV18 and TRBJ2-2; 8 bases are a match to TRBD1. The J segment lost 6 bases and the V segment lost 0 bases, leaving 18 bases of the junction unmatched. This CDR3 is 20 amino acids long. CDR1 and CDR2 from the germline V gene are KGHSH and LQKENI. CDR3 in amino acids: CASSPPWGTGEAGEAGELFF. The DNA of the CDR3 is TGTGCCAGCTCACCACCGTGGGGGACAGGAGAGGCGGGTGAGGCCGGGGAGCTGTTTTTT. The whole variable domain, remainder taken from reference TRBV18 and TRBJ2-2, is NAGVMQNPRHLVRRRGQEARLRCSPMKGHSHVYWYRQLPEEGLKFMVYLQKENIIDESGMPKERFSAEFPKEGPSILRIQQVVRGDSAAYFCASSPPWGTGEAGEAGELFFGEGSRLTVL.

As concerns this clone: The sample holds other DNA sequences that translate to the same CDR3. J is TRBJ1-1 and V is TRBV13; D not certain. The CDR3 has 14 residues. V dropped 5 bases and J dropped 1 base, with 11 bases sitting between them. Germline V gene sequence: CDR1 PRHDT, CDR2 FYEKMQ (reference sequence). The CDR3 loop is CASSLGRRNTEAFF. The CDR3 nucleotides read TGTGCCAGCAGCCTTGGACGGAGGAACACTGAAGCTTTCTTT.